This T cell receptor beta chain is from a study of early stage breast cancer tumors. This CDR3 comprises 11 residues. The germline V and J ends were trimmed by 2 bases and 7 bases, with 7 bases remaining between them. Germline CDR1 is SGHRS and CDR2 is YFSETQ. Produced via immunoSEQ multiplex PCR; TCRdb's table is partial and in-frame only. The sample includes some 29,000 clones, approximately 84% seen only once; the top ten take about 9.4%. Overall study results and limits: Enriched TCRB sequences shared across patients were mostly commonly generated sequences. Tumor and normal breast were distinguished via blood comparison in about 90% of the 16 patients.

Turning to this clone: Its antigen remains unidentified.

The receptor's source is a person between 45 and 65 years old with breast cancer. Material: blood. The V call is TRBV5-1, the J call TRBJ2-7; D call uncertain. CDR3 DNA: TGCGCCAGCAGCTTACAAAATGAGCAGTACTTC. It yields the protein CASSLQNEQYF.